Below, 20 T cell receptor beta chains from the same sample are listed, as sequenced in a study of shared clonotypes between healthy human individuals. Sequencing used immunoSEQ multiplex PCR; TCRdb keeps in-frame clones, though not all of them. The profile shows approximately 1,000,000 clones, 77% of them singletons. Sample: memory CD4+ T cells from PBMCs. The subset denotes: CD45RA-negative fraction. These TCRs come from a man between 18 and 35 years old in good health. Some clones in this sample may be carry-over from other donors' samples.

The CDR3: CASSQDPGQGTDTQYF. The CDR3 DNA reads as TGCGCCAGCAGCCAGGACCCCGGGCAAGGCACAGATACGCAGTATTTT. The J gene is TRBJ2-3, the V gene TRBV4-1; unclear D gene. Trimming removed 3 bases from V and 1 base from J, with 14 bases in between. This CDR3 spans 16 amino acids. The V gene's germline CDR1 is MGHRA and CDR2 YSYEKL.

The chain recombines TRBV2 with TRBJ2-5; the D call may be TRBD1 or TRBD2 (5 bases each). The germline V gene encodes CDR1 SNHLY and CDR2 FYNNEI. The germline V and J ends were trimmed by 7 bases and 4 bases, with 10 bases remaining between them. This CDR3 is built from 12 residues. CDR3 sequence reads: CASTAGTETQYF. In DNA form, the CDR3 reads TGTGCCAGCACGGCAGGGACAGAGACCCAGTACTTC.

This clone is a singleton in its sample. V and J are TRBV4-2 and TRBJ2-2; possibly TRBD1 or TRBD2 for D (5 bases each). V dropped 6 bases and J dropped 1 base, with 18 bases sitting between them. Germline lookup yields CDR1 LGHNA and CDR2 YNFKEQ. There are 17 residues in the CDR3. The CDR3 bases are TGTGCCAGCAGTCTTACCGGGACGGCTAGGAACACCGGGGAGCTGTTTTTT. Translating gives CASSLTGTARNTGELFF.

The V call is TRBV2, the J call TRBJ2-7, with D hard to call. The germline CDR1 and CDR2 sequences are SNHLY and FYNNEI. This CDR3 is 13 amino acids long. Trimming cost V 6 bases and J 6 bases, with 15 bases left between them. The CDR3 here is CASRVDTGFEQYF. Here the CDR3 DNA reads TGTGCCAGCAGGGTCGACACGGGCTTCGAGCAGTACTTC.

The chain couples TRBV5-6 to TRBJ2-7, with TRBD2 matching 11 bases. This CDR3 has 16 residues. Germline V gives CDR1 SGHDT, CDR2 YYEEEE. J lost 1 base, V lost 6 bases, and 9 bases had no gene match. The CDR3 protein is CASTDSGRALSYEQYF. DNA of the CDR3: TGTGCCAGCACAGATAGCGGGAGGGCTCTTTCCTACGAGCAGTACTTC.

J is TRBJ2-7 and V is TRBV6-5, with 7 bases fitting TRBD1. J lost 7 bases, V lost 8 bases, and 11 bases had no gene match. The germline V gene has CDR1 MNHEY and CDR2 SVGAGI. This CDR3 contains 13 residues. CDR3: CASGEGAYEEQYF. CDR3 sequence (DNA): TGTGCCAGCGGCGAGGGGGCCTACGAAGAGCAGTACTTC.

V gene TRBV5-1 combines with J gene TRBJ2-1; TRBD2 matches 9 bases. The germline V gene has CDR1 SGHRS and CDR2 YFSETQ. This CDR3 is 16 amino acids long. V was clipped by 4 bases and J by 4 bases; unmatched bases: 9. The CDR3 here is CASSLISGSGYNEQFF. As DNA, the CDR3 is TGCGCCAGCAGCCTGATTAGCGGGAGCGGGTACAATGAGCAGTTCTTC.

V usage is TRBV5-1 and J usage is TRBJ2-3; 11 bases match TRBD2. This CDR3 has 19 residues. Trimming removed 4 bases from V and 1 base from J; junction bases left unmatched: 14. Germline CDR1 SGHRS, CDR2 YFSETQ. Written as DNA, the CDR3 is TGCGCCAGCAGCCATCAACCGATTAGCGGGAGGGGGGGCACAGATACGCAGTATTTT. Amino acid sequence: CASSHQPISGRGGTDTQYF.

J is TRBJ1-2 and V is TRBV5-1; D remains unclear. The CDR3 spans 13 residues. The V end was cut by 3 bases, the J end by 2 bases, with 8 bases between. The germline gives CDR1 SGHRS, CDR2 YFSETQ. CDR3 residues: CASSSDENYGYTF. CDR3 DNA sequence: TGCGCCAGCAGCTCGGACGAGAACTATGGCTACACCTTC.

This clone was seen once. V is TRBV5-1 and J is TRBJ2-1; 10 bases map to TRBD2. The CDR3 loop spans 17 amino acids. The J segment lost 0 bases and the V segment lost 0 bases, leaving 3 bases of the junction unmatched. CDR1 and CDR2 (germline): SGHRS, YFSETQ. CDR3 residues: CASSLAPSGGSYNEQFF. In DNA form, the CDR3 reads TGCGCCAGCAGCTTGGCCCCTAGCGGGGGCTCCTACAATGAGCAGTTCTTC. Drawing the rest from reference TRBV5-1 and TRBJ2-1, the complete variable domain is KAGVTQTPRYLIKTRGQQVTLSCSPISGHRSVSWYQQTPGQGLQFLFEYFSETQRNKGNFPGRFSGRQFSNSRSEMNVSTLELGDSALYLCASSLAPSGGSYNEQFFGPGTRLTVL.

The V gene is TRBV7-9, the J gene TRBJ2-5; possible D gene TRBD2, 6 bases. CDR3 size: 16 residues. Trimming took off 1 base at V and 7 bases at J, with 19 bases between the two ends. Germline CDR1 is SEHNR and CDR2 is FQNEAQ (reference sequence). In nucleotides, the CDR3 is TGTGCCAGCAGCTTAGGCCCCTTGGGGGAGGTCAGGACCCAGTACTTC. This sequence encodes CASSLGPLGEVRTQYF. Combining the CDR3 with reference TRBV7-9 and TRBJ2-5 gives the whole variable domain DTGVSQNPRHKITKRGQNVTFRCDPISEHNRLYWYRQTLGQGPEFLTYFQNEAQLEKSRLLSDRFSAERPKGSFSTLEIQRTEQGDSAMYLCASSLGPLGEVRTQYFGPGTRLLVL.

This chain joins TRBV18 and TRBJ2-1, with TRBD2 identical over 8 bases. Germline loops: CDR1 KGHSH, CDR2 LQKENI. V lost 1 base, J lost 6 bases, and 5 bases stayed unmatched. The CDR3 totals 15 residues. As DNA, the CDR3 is TGTGCCAGCTCACCACGCGGGGGGTTATCCAATGAGCAGTTCTTC. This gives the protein CASSPRGGLSNEQFF.

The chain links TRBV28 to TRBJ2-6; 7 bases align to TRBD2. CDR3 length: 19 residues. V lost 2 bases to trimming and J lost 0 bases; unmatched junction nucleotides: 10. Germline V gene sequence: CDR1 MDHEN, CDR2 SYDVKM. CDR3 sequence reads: CASSLGGLQTHSGANVLTF. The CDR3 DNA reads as TGTGCCAGCAGTTTAGGGGGACTACAAACTCACTCTGGGGCCAACGTCCTGACTTTC.

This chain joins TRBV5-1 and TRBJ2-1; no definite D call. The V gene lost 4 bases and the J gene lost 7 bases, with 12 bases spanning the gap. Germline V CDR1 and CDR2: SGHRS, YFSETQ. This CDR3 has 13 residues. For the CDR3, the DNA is TGCGCCAGCAGCCAATACCCGGGTAATGAGCAGTTCTTC. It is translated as CASSQYPGNEQFF.

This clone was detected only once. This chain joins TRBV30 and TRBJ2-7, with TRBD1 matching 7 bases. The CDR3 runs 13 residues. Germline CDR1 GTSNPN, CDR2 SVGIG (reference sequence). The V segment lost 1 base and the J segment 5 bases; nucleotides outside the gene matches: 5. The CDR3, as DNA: TGTGCCTGGAGTGGACAACAGGGGAACGAGCAGTACTTC. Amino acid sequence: CAWSGQQGNEQYF.

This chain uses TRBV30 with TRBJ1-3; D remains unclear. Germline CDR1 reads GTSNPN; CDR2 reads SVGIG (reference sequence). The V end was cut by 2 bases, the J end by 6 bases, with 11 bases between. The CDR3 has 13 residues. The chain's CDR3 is CAWSLRLQNTIYF. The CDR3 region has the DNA TGTGCCTGGAGTTTGCGGTTACAAAACACCATATATTTT.

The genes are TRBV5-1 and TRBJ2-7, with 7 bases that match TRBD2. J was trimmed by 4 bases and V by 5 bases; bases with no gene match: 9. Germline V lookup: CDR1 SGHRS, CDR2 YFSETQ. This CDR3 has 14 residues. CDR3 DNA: TGCGCCAGCAGGAGGGAGGGTAACGTGTACGAGCAGTACTTC. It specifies CASRREGNVYEQYF.

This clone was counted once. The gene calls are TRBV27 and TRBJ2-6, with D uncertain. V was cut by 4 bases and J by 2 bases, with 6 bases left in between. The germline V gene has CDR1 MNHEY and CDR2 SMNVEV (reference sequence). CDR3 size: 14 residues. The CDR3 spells CASSSKAGANVLTF. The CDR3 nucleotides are TGTGCCAGCAGTTCCAAAGCTGGGGCCAACGTCCTGACTTTC.

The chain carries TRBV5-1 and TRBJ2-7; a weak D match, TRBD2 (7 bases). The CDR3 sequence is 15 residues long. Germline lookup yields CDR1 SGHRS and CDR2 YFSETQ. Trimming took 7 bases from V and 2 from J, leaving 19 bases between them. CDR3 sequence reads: CASRPLPGGTYEQYF. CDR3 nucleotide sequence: TGCGCCAGCCGGCCCCTCCCGGGGGGCACCTACGAGCAGTACTTC.

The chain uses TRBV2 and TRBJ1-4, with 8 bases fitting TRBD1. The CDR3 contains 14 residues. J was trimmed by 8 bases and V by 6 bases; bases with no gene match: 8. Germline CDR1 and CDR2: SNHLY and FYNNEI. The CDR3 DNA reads TGTGCCAGCAGCCTGCAGGGGGCAAGGGAAAAACTGTTTTTT. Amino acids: CASSLQGAREKLFF.